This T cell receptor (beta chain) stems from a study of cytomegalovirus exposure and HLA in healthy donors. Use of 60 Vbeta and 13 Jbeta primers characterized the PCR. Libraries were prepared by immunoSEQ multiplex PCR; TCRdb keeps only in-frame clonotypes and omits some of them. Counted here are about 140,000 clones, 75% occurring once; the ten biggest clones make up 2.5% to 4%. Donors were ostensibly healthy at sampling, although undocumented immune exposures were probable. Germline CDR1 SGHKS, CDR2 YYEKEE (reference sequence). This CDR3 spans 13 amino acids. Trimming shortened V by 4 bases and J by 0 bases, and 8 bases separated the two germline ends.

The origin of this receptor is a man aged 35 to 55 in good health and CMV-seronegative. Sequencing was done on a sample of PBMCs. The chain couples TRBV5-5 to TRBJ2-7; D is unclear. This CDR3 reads CASSAGPSYEQYF. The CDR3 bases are TGTGCCAGCAGCGCTGGGCCCTCCTACGAGCAGTACTTC.